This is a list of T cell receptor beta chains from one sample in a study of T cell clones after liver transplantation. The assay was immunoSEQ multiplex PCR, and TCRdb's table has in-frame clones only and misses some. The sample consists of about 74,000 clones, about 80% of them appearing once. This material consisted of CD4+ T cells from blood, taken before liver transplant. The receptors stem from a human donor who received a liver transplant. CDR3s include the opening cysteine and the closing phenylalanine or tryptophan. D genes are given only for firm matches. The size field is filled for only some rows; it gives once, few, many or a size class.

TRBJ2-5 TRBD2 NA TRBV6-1 TGTGCCAGCAGTGAACTCCGCGGGAGCGGGACCCAGTACTTC CASSELRGSGTQYF
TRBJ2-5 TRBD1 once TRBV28 TGTGCCAGCAGCCTCCCGGGACAGGCTCGAACCCAGTACTTC CASSLPGQARTQYF
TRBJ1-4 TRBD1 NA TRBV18 TGTGCCAGCTCAAGGGGGCACCTTAATGAAAAACTGTTTTTT CASSRGHLNEKLFF
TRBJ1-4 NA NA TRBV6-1 TGTGCCAGCAGTTTATCAGGGAGGAATGAAAAACTGTTTTTT CASSLSGRNEKLFF
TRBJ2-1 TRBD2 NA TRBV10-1 TGCGCCAGCCTTCCGACGGGACTAGCGGGAGTATGGAGCTCCTACAATGAGCAGTTCTTC CASLPTGLAGVWSSYNEQFF
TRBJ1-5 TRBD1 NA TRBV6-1 TGTGCCAGCAGTGAGACAGGGCGATCCCTGCCCCAGCATTTT CASSETGRSLPQHF
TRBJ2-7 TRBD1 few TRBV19 TGTGCCAGTAGTCCGGCGGGACAGGGTGACGAGCAGTACTTC CASSPAGQGDEQYF
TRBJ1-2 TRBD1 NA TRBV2 TGTGCCTCCCCAGGAGACAGGGTTCTTCCGAATGGCTACACCTTC CASPGDRVLPNGYTF
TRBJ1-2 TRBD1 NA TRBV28 TGTGCCAGCATAAAAGCTGGGGGACAGTATTATGGCTACACCTTC CASIKAGGQYYGYTF
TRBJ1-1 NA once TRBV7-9 TGTGCCAGCAGCTCCCGACGGGAGAACACTGAAGCTTTCTTT CASSSRRENTEAFF
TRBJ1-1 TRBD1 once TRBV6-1 TGTGCCAGCAGTGAGGGACAGGGGGAAACTGAAGCTTTCTTT CASSEGQGETEAFF
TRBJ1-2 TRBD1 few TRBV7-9 TGTGCCAGCAGCTTTTGGACAGGATCGGCAGGACTCTATGGCTACACCTTC CASSFWTGSAGLYGYTF
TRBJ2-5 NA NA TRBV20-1 TGCAGTGTCACAGCACAAGAGACCCAGTACTTC CSVTAQETQYF
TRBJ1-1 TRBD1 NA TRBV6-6 TGTGCCAGCAGCTCAGGGGGGGGTAGCACTGAAGCTTTCTTT CASSSGGGSTEAFF
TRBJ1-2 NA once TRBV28 TGTGCCAGCAGGGGAGGGACCTCTAACTATGGCTACACCTTC CASRGGTSNYGYTF
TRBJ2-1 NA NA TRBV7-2 TGTGCCAGCAGCCCCTCCGGGACATTTAACAATGAGCAGTTCTTC CASSPSGTFNNEQFF
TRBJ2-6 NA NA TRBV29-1 TGCAGCGTTGATGTATCTGGGGCCAACGTCCTGACTTTC CSVDVSGANVLTF
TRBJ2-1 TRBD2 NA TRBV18 TGTGCCAGCTCACCAACCTTAGCGGGAAGATCCTACAATGAGCAGTTCTTC CASSPTLAGRSYNEQFF
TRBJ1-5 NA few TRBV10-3 TGTGCCATCAGTGAGTGGGCAGGGGATCAGCCCCAGCATTTT CAISEWAGDQPQHF
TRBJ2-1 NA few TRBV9 TGTGCCAGCAGCGCTTCGCTGGGGCGGTCCTACAATGAGCAGTTCTTC CASSASLGRSYNEQFF
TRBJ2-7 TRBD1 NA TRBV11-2 TGTGCCAGCAGCTTATTACAGGGGAGATCCTACGAGCAGTACTTC CASSLLQGRSYEQYF
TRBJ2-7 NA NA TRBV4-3 TGCGCCAGCAGCCAAGAAACGACAACAATCGACGAGCAGTACTTC CASSQETTTIDEQYF
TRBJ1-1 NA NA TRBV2 TGTGCCAGCAGTGTGGGCAGGGCGAACACTGAAGCTTTCTTT CASSVGRANTEAFF
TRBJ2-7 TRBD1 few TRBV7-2 TGTGCCAGCTCCCGGGACAGACCCTACGAGCAGTACTTC CASSRDRPYEQYF
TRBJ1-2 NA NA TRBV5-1 TGCGCCAGCAGAGACGAGGGGTTGGTCTATGGCTACACCTTC CASRDEGLVYGYTF
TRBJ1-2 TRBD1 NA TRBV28 TGTGCCAGCAGTTCACCGACAGGGAAGGCTAACTATGGCTACACCTTC CASSSPTGKANYGYTF
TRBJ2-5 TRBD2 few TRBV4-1 TGCGCCAGCAGCCAAGATGGGGTAGCGGGAGGGCGAGAGACCCAGTACTTC CASSQDGVAGGRETQYF
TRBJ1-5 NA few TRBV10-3 TGTGCCATCAGTGAGTCGATAGCCTTCCAGCTACGGAATCAGCCCCAGCATTTT CAISESIAFQLRNQPQHF
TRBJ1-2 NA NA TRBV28 TGTGCCAGTTCCGGGGAGGCCTATGGCTACACCTTC CASSGEAYGYTF
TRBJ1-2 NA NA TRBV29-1 TGCAGCGTTGGATGGGGGGACTATGGCTACACCTTC CSVGWGDYGYTF
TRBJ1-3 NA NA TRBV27 TGTGCCAGCAGTTCGACAAGAGGAACGAGGTCGAACACCATATATTTT CASSSTRGTRSNTIYF
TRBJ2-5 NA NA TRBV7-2 TGTGCCACCCGACGAGGGGAAGGAGAGACCCAGTACTTC CATRRGEGETQYF
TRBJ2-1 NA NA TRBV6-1 TGTGCCAGCAGTGAATCGCGGTACAATGGGCAGTTCTTC CASSESRYNGQFF
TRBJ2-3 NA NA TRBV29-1 TGCAGTGGCTTTGGGGCAGGAACAGATACGCAGTATTTT CSGFGAGTDTQYF
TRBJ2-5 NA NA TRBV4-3 TGCGCCAGCAGCCAAAGACCGCAGGGACAAGAGACCCAGTACTTC CASSQRPQGQETQYF
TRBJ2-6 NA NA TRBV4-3 TGCGCCAGCAGCCGCCGGGTTGGTGGGGCCAACGTCCTGACTTTC CASSRRVGGANVLTF
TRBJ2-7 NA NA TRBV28 TGTGCCAGCAGTTTGAGTGGGCTACAGGAAAGTACACCCTACGAGCAGTACTTC CASSLSGLQESTPYEQYF
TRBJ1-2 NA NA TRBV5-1 TGCGCCAGCAGCCTGGGTGGAAATCGCAACTATGGCTACACCTTC CASSLGGNRNYGYTF
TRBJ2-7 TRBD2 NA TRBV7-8 TGTGCCAGCAGCACCCGACTAGCGGGAGATGGCGAGCAGTACTTC CASSTRLAGDGEQYF
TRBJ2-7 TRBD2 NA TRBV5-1 TGCGCCAGCAGCTCCGAGGCTAGCGGGGCCTACGAGCAGTACTTC CASSSEASGAYEQYF
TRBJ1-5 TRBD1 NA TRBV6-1 TGTGCCACAGGGGGCGGAGTGCCCCAGCATTTT CATGGGVPQHF
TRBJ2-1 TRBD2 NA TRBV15 TGTGCCACCAGCAGAGATGGCGGGAGCTCCTACAATGAGCAGTTCTTC CATSRDGGSSYNEQFF
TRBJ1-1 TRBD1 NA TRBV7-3 TGTGCCAGCAGCCCCGGGACAGGGGGGAACACTGAAGCTTTCTTT CASSPGTGGNTEAFF
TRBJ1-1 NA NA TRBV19 TGTGCCAGTAGTCGGGCTTCCGGGACTGAAGCTTTCTTT CASSRASGTEAFF
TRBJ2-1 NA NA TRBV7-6 TGTGCCAGCAGCTTAGGATCCCAGCGGCGTTACAATGAGCAGTTCTTC CASSLGSQRRYNEQFF
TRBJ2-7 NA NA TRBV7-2 TGTGCCAGCAGCTTGCTCAGCGGTAGGGACGAGCAGTACTTC CASSLLSGRDEQYF
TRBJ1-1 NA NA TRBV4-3 TGCGCCAGCAGCCAAGAGGTAGGGTCAACTGAAGCTTTCTTT CASSQEVGSTEAFF
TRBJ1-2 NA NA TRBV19 TGTGCCAGTAGTATGTCACAGGGAAACTATGGCTACACCTTC CASSMSQGNYGYTF
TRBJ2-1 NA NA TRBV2 TGTGCCAGCAGGAAAGAACTGGGGGTGAGAAATGAGCAGTTCTTC CASRKELGVRNEQFF
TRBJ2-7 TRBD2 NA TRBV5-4 TGTGCCAGCAGCGCCGGGACTACCTACGAGCAGTACTTC CASSAGTTYEQYF
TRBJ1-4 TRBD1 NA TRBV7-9 TGTGCCAGCAGCTGGGCAGGGGGCTATGAAAAACTGTTTTTT CASSWAGGYEKLFF
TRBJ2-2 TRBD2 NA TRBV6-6 TGTGCCAGCAGTTACACTAGCGTAAACACCGGGGAGCTGTTTTTT CASSYTSVNTGELFF
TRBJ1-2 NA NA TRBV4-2 TGTGCCAGCAGCCAAGGACAGAATGGCTACACCTTC CASSQGQNGYTF
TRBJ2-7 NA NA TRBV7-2 TGTGCCAGCAGCTTCTCGGGGGAGCGATTCTACGAGCAGTACTTC CASSFSGERFYEQYF
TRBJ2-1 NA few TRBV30 TGTGCCTGGAAGGTCGGGAGTTTTATCAGTGAGCAGTTCTTC CAWKVGSFISEQFF
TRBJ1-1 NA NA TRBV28 TGTGCCAGCGCCCTGATTAGCACTGAAGCTTTCTTT CASALISTEAFF
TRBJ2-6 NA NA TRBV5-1 TGCGCCAGCAGCTTAGGGGCCGGGGCCAACGTCCTGACTTTC CASSLGAGANVLTF
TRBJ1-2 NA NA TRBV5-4 TGTGCCAGCAGCACCGACAGGAGGTACTATGGCTACACCTTC CASSTDRRYYGYTF